This T cell receptor (beta chain) derives from a study of cytomegalovirus exposure and HLA in healthy donors. The PCR had 60 Vbeta and 13 Jbeta primers. Assay used: immunoSEQ multiplex PCR; TCRdb lists only in-frame clones, some missing. The sample has 160,000 or so clones, roughly 79% seen once; the top ten hold 6.5% to 9%. With regard to this clone: Its antigen is unidentified.

Per the germline V gene, CDR1 is MNHEY and CDR2 is SVGAGI. V dropped 8 bases and J dropped 4 bases, with 18 bases sitting between them. This CDR3 spans 15 amino acids. Broader study findings: A list of roughly 180 TCR beta chains associated with cytomegalovirus was given. Some public TCRs appeared in many individuals, while most sequences were rare. V- and J-gene trimming in TCR beta was tied to a missense DCLRE1C variant by an analysis performed later. The records held CMV serostatus as the only immune exposure information.

The TCR originated in a woman aged 40 to 55 in good health and CMV-seropositive. Sequenced: PBMCs. The V and J genes are TRBV6-5 and TRBJ1-5; possibly TRBD1 for D (6 bases). The CDR3 nucleotides are TGTGCCAGCGGACGAACAGGGTTCGGTAATCAGCCCCAGCATTTT. Protein: CASGRTGFGNQPQHF.